Here is one TCR beta chain with its context. The data were obtained in a study of blood T cell repertoires in COVID-19. At the level of the study: Acute and convalescent COVID-19 specimens originated in the United States, Italy and Spain. T cells, B-cell-depleted T cells, or PBMCs supplied cDNA or gDNA.

V trimming: 6 bases; J trimming: 0 bases; junction bases outside the gene matches: 4. Germline lookup yields CDR1 LNHDA and CDR2 SQIVND (reference sequence). This CDR3 region has 14 residues. In the authors' methods: Amplification with reference gene primers provided the estimates of nucleated cell counts. The repertoire was sequenced with immunoSEQ multiplex PCR; TCRdb's copy has only in-frame clones and lacks some. V and J calls plus clone size are reproduced from that table; the DNA served to infer D and trimming. The data contain around 140,000 clones, about 87% of them singletons. The sequence came from a man in his fifties or sixties with active or convalescent COVID-19. The sample comprised peripheral blood. The chain employs TRBV19 and TRBJ1-1, with 7 bases fitting TRBD1. The CDR3 loop reads CASRPGTVNTEAFF. CDR3 nucleotide sequence: TGTGCCAGTAGACCGGGGACAGTGAACACTGAAGCTTTCTTT.